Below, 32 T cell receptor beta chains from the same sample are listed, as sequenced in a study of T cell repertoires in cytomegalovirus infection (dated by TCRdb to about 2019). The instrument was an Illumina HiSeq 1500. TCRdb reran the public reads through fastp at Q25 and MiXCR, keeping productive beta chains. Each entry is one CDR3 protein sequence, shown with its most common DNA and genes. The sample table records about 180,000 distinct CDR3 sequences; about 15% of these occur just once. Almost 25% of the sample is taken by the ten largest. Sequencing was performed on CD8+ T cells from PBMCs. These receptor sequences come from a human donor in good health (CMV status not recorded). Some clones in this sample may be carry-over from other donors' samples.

CDR3 loop: CASSSPTGSGGPVYNEQFF. The CDR3 bases are TGTGCCAGCAGCTCCCCGACGGGTAGCGGGGGGCCAGTTTACAATGAGCAGTTCTTC. The V call is TRBV7-9, the J call TRBJ2-1, with 10 bases lining up with TRBD2. This CDR3 contains 19 residues. Germline CDR1 reads SEHNR; CDR2 reads FQNEAQ (reference sequence). Germline trimming cut 4 bases from V and 4 bases from J; bases unmatched to any gene: 16.

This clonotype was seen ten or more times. CDR3 residues: CASSRGAGELFF. In DNA form, the CDR3 reads TGTGCCAGCAGCCGCGGGGCCGGGGAGCTGTTTTTT. The chain combines TRBV7-6 with TRBJ2-2; possible D gene TRBD2, 6 bases. Deletions cut 5 bases from V and 6 bases from J, with 7 bases between. This CDR3 contains 12 residues. CDR1 is SGHVS, CDR2 FNYEAQ, per germline.

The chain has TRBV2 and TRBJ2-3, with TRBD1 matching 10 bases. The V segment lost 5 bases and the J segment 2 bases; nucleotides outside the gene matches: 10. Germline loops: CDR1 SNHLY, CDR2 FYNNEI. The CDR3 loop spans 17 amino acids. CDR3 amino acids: CASSQGDRGSVTDTQYF. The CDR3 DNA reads TGTGCCAGCAGTCAAGGGGACAGGGGATCGGTCACAGATACGCAGTATTTT.

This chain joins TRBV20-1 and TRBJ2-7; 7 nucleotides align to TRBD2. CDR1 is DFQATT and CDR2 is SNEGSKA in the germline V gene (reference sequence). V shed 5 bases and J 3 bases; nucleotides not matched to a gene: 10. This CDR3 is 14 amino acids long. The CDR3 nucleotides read TGCAGTGCTGGAGGGAGGGCAGAGATCTACGAGCAGTACTTC. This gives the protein CSAGGRAEIYEQYF.

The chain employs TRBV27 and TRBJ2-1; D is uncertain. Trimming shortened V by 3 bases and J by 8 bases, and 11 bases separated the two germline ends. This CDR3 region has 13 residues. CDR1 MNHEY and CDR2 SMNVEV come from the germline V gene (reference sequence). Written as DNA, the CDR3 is TGTGCCAGCAGTTTGGTTAAGCCCGATGAGCAGTTCTTC. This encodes CASSLVKPDEQFF.

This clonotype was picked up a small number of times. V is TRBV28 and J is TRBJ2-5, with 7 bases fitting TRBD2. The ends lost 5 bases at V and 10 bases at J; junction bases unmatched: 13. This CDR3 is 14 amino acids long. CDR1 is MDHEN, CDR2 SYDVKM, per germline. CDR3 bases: TGTGCCAGCAGTCCATCCATCTTCGGGGGGAACCAGTACTTC. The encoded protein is CASSPSIFGGNQYF. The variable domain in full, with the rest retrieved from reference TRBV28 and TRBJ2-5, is DVKVTQSSRYLVKRTGEKVFLECVQDMDHENMFWYRQDPGLGLRLIYFSYDVKMKEKGDIPEGYSVSREKKERFSLILESASTNQTSMYLCASSPSIFGGNQYFGPGTRLLVL.

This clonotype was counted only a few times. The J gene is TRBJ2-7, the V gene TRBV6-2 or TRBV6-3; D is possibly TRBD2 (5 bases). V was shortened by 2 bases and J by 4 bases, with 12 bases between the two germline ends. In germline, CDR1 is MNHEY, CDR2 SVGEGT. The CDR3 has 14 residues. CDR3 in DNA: TGTGCCAGCAGTTACCCCGGACGGACTTACGAGCAGTACTTC. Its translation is CASSYPGRTYEQYF.

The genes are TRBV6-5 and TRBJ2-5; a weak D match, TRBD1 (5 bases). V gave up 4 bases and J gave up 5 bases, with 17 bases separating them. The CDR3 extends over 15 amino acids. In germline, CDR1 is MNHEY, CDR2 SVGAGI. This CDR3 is CASSSRQGIGETQYF. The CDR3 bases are TGTGCCAGCAGTTCACGGCAGGGCATCGGGGAGACCCAGTACTTC.

CDR3 bases: TGTGCCAGCAGTTACTCGTCCGACCTGGGTCTTCAAGAAGCTTTCTTT. Amino acid sequence: CASSYSSDLGLQEAFF. The chain employs TRBV6-2 or TRBV6-3 and TRBJ1-1; D ambiguous. CDR3 length: 16 amino acids. The V end was cut by 0 bases, the J end by 8 bases, with 19 bases between. Germline V gene data show CDR1 as MNHEY and CDR2 as SVGEGT.

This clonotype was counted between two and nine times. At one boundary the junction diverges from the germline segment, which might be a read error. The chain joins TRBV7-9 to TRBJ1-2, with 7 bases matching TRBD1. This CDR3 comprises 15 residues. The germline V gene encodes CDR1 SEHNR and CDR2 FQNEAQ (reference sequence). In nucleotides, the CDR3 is TGTGCCAGCAGCTTTCCAGGGGGGCGTTTACATGGCTGCACCTTC. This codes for CASSFPGGRLHGCTF.

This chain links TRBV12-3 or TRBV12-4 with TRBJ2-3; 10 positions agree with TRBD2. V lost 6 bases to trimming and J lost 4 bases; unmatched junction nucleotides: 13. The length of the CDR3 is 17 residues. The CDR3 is CASSSDTSGASSDTQYF. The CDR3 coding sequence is TGTGCCAGCAGCTCCGATACTAGCGGGGCATCCTCAGATACGCAGTATTTT.

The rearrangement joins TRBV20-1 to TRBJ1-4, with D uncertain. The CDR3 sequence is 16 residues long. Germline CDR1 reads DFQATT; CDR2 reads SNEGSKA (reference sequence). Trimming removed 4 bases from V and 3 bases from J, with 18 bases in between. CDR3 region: CSAKTAGIRSNEKLFF. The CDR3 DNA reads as TGCAGTGCTAAAACGGCGGGAATAAGGTCTAATGAAAAACTGTTTTTT.

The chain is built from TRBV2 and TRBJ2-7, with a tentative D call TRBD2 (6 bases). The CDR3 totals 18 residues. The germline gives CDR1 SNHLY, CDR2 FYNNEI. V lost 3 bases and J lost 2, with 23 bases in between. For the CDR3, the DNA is TGTGCCAGCAGTGAGCACCCATATTCTAGCGATTCCCCCTACGAGCAGTACTTC. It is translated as CASSEHPYSSDSPYEQYF.

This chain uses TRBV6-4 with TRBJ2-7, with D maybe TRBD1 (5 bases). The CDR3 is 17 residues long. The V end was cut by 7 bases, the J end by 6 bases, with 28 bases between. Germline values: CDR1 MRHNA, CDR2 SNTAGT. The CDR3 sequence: CASTSRKAGLVSVEQYF. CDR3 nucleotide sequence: TGTGCCAGCACATCTCGCAAGGCAGGGCTAGTCAGCGTCGAGCAGTACTTC.

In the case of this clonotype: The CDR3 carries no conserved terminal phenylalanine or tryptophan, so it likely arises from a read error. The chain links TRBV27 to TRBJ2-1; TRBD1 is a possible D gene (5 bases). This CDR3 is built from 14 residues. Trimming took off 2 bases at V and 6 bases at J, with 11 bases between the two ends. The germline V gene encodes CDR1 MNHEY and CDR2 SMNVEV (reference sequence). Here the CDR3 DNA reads TGTGCCAGCAGTTTAAGGGGCAGAATCAATGAGCAGTTCTTG. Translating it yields CASSLRGRINEQFL.

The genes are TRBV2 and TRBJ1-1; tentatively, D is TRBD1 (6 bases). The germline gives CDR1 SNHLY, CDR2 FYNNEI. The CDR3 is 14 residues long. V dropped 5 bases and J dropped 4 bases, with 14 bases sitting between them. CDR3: CASSRGGPSTEAFF. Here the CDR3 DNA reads TGTGCCAGCAGTCGCGGGGGGCCTTCCACTGAAGCTTTCTTT.

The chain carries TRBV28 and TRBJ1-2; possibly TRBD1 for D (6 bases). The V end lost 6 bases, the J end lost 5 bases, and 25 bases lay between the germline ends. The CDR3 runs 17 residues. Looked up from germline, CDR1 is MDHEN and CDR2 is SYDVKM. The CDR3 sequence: CASSFTPRRGLGYGYTF. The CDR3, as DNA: TGTGCCAGCAGCTTCACCCCGAGACGGGGGCTAGGGTATGGCTACACCTTC.

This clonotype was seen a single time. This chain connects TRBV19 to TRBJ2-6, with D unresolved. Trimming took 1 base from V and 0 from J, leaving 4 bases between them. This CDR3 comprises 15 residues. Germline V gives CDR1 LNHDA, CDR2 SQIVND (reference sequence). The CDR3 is CASSIGNSGANVLTF. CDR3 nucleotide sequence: TGTGCCAGTAGTATAGGCAACTCTGGGGCCAACGTCCTGACTTTC.

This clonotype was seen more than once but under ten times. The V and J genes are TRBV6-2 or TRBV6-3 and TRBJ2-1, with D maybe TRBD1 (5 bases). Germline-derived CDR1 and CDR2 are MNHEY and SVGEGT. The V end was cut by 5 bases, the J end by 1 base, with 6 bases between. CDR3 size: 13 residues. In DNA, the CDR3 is TGTGCCAGCAGTCCAGGGTCCTACAATGAGCAGTTCTTC. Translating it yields CASSPGSYNEQFF.

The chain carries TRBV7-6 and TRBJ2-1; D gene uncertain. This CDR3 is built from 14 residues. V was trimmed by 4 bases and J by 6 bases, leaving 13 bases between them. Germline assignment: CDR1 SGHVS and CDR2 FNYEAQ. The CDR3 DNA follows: TGTGCCAGCAGCTCTATTCGGGCAGGCAATGAGCAGTTCTTC. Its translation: CASSSIRAGNEQFF.

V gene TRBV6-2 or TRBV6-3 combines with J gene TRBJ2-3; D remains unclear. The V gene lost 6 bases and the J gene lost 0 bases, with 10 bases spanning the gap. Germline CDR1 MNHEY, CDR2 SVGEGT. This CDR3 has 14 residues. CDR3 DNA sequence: TGTGCCAGCAGCCTACGCCGTAGCACAGATACGCAGTATTTT. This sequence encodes CASSLRRSTDTQYF.

The CDR3 coding sequence is TGTGCCATCAGTGAGTCAATCCTAGCGGGTGGCAATGAGCAGTTCTTC. Encoded protein: CAISESILAGGNEQFF. This chain connects TRBV10-3 to TRBJ2-1; the match to TRBD2 covers 8 bases. The CDR3 contains 16 residues. The V and J ends lost 0 bases and 6 bases, in that order; junction bases with no gene match: 7. Germline V gene lookup returns CDR1 ENHRY and CDR2 SYGVKD.

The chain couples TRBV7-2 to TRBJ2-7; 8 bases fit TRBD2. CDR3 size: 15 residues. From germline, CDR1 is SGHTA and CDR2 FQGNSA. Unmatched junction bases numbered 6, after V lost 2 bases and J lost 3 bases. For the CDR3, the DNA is TGTGCCAGCAGCTTAAGCGGGGGCGTCTTCTACGAGCAGTACTTC. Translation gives CASSLSGGVFYEQYF.

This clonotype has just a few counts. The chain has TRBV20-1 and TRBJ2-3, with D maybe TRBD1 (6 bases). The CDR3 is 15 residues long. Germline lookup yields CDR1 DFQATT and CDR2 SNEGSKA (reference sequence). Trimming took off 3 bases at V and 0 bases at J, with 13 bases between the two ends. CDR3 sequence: CSASVPGDSTDTQYF. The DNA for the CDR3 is TGCAGTGCTAGCGTACCAGGGGATAGCACAGATACGCAGTATTTT.

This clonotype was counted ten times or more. Written as DNA, the CDR3 is TGTGCCAGCCACGGCGGCGGAAAGGGGGCTAATGAAAAACTGTTTTTT. Translation: CASHGGGKGANEKLFF. V gene TRBV7-6 combines with J gene TRBJ1-4; a weak D match, TRBD1 (6 bases). In germline, CDR1 is SGHVS, CDR2 FNYEAQ. The length of the CDR3 is 16 residues. Trimming removed 8 bases from V and 3 bases from J, with 19 bases in between.

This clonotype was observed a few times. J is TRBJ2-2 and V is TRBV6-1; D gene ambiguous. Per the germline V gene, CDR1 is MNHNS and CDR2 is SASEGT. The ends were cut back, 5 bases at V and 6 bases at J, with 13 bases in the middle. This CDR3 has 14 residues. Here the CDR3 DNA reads TGTGCCAGCAGTTCGTGGCAGTCCCCCGGGGAGCTGTTTTTT. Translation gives CASSSWQSPGELFF.

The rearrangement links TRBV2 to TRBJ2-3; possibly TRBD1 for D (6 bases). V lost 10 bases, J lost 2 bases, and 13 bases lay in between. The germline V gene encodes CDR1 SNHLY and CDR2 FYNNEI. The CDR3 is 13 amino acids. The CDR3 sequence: CATWGRITDTQYF. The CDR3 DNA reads TGTGCCACCTGGGGGCGTATCACAGATACGCAGTATTTT.

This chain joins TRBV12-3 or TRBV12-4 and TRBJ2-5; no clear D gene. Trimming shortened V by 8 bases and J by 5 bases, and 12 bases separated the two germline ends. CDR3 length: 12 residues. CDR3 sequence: CASAPSWETQYF. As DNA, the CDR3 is TGTGCCAGCGCGCCCTCCTGGGAGACCCAGTACTTC.

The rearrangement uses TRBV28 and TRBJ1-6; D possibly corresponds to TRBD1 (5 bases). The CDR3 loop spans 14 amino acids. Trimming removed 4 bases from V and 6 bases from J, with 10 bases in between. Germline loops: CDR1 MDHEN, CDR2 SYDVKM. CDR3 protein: CASSWRRVNSPLHF. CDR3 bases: TGTGCCAGCAGTTGGCGCAGGGTTAATTCACCCCTCCACTTT.

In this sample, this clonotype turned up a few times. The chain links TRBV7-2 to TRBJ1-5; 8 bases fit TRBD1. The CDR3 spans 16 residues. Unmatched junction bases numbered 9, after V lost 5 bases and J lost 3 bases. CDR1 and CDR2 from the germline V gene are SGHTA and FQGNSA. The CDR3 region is CASSLKTGVSNQPQHF. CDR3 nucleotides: TGTGCCAGCAGCCTAAAGACAGGGGTCTCCAATCAGCCCCAGCATTTT.

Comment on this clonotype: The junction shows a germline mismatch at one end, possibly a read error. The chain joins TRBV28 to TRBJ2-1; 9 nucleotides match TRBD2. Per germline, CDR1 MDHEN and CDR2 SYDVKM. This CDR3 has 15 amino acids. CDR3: CASRSAGGRYNGQFF. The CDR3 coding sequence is TGTGCCAGCAGATCCGCGGGGGGGCGTTACAATGGGCAGTTCTTC.

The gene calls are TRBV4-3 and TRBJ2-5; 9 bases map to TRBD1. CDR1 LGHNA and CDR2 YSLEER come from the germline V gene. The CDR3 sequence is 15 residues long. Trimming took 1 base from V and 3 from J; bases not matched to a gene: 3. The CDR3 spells CASSQGTGGEETQYF. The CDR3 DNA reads TGCGCCAGCAGCCAAGGAACAGGGGGCGAAGAGACCCAGTACTTC.